This T cell receptor (beta chain) stems from a study of T-cell reconstitution after alpha-beta-depleted transplantation in children. Study results and limitations: Surviving recipient cells, namely T cells and thymic progenitors, were the source of high day-60 TCRbeta diversity in some patients. Among T cells one year after transplant, newly produced cells accounted for most counts and diversity. In patients about two months after transplant, alpha-beta T cells reportedly arose from several hundred expanded graft clones.

To note about this clonotype: Its antigen is unknown.

Preparing the TCRbeta library involved the use of unique molecular identifiers. TCRdb re-called the PCR reads through MiXCR, storing one row per CDR3 protein. The table includes roughly 120,000 distinct CDR3 sequences, 9% to 12% detected once. The length of the CDR3 is 14 residues. V lost 8 bases, J lost 1 base, and 14 bases lay in between. This clonotype originated in a boy younger than 10 with acute lymphoblastic leukemia, due to receive a stem cell transplant. The sample in question was PBMCs, obtained before TCRalphabeta/CD19-depleted stem cell transplant. This chain connects TRBV12-3 or TRBV12-4 to TRBJ2-5, with D unclear. The CDR3 sequence is CASARRAPQETQYF. DNA for the CDR3: TGTGCCAGCGCCCGACGGGCTCCCCAAGAGACCCAGTACTTC.